The 26 T cell receptor beta chains given below trace back to one sample, sequenced in a study of cytomegalovirus exposure and HLA in healthy donors. Some clones are missing from TCRdb's copy, which holds only in-frame ones; the method was immunoSEQ multiplex PCR. The data hold around 150,000 clones, with less than 90% observed a single time. Sample: PBMCs. Every receptor here comes from a woman aged 25 to 45 in good health and CMV-seronegative.

The gene calls are TRBV10-3 and TRBJ2-3; no definite D call. Trimming stripped 6 bases from V and 4 bases from J, with 17 bases between. Germline assignment: CDR1 ENHRY and CDR2 SYGVKD. This CDR3 comprises 15 residues. In nucleotides, the CDR3 is TGTGCCATCAGCTTGAGTGATCCGGACCCAGATACGCAGTATTTT. Translating it yields CAISLSDPDPDTQYF.

The V gene is TRBV4-1, the J gene TRBJ2-7; D is uncertain. V lost 1 base and J 2 bases, leaving 9 bases between the germline ends. Germline V lookup: CDR1 MGHRA, CDR2 YSYEKL. This CDR3 has 14 residues. DNA for the CDR3: TGCGCCAGCAGCCAAGCTCAGGTCGCCTACGAGCAGTACTTC. Its protein is CASSQAQVAYEQYF.

The CDR3 DNA is TGTGCCAGCAGCTTGGCCGGGGGACAGGGGTGGGGCTACACCTTC. It specifies CASSLAGGQGWGYTF. V gene TRBV5-4 combines with J gene TRBJ1-2; 10 nucleotides match TRBD1. V shed 0 bases, J shed 8 bases, and the junction held 7 bases outside the gene matches. Germline V lookup: CDR1 SGHNT, CDR2 YYREEE (reference sequence). CDR3 size: 15 residues.

This chain links TRBV15 with TRBJ1-2; D remains unclear. Trimming took off 0 bases at V and 6 bases at J, with 14 bases between the two ends. The CDR3 covers 15 residues. Germline CDR1 reads LNHNV; CDR2 reads YYDKDF (reference sequence). This CDR3 is CATSRDGRTQDGYTF. The CDR3 bases are TGTGCCACCAGCAGAGATGGACGGACTCAGGATGGCTACACCTTC. The variable domain in full, with the rest retrieved from reference TRBV15 and TRBJ1-2, is DAMVIQNPRYQVTQFGKPVTLSCSQTLNHNVMYWYQQKSSQAPKLLFHYYDKDFNNEADTPDNFQSRRPNTSFCFLDIRSPGLGDTAMYLCATSRDGRTQDGYTFGSGTRLTVV.

This clone was detected once. V is TRBV28 and J is TRBJ1-2, with 9 bases matching TRBD1. After removal of 7 bases from V and 10 bases from J, the junction contained 10 bases not matched to a gene. Germline-derived CDR1 and CDR2 are MDHEN and SYDVKM. The length of the CDR3 is 13 residues. CDR3 DNA: TGTGCCAGCAAGAGACCACAGGGGGCCGACTACACCTTC. Translating it yields CASKRPQGADYTF.

The gene calls are TRBV5-4 and TRBJ2-7, with 7 bases matching TRBD1. Germline V gene sequence: CDR1 SGHNT, CDR2 YYREEE (reference sequence). V was clipped by 0 bases and J by 6 bases; unmatched bases: 9. This CDR3 has 15 residues. In DNA form, the CDR3 reads TGTGCCAGCAGCTTGGGGGTTACAGGGGTCATCGAGCAGTACTTC. Translated, it gives CASSLGVTGVIEQYF. Variable domain in full (rest from reference TRBV5-4 and TRBJ2-7): ETGVTQSPTHLIKTRGQQVTLRCSSQSGHNTVSWYQQALGQGPQFIFQYYREEENGRGNFPPRFSGLQFPNYSSELNVNALELDDSALYLCASSLGVTGVIEQYFGPGTRLTVT.

The chain uses TRBV28 and TRBJ1-2; no firm D call. V was shortened by 5 bases and J by 4 bases, with 11 bases between the two germline ends. The germline gives CDR1 MDHEN, CDR2 SYDVKM. This CDR3 contains 13 residues. CDR3 in DNA: TGTGCCAGCAGTACCTACAGTACCTATGGCTACACCTTC. Encoded protein: CASSTYSTYGYTF.

J is TRBJ2-1 and V is TRBV4-1; D possibly matches TRBD1 or TRBD2 (5 bases each). This CDR3 region has 16 residues. The V and J ends lost 4 bases and 0 bases respectively, with 13 bases between them. CDR1 is MGHRA, CDR2 YSYEKL, per germline. This CDR3 reads CASSPSSRGSYNEQFF. The CDR3 DNA follows: TGCGCCAGCAGCCCTAGCTCGAGGGGCTCCTACAATGAGCAGTTCTTC.

CDR3 region: CASSSRLPPGADTQYF. The CDR3 coding sequence is TGTGCCAGCAGCTCAAGACTACCCCCAGGGGCAGATACGCAGTATTTT. The J gene is TRBJ2-3, the V gene TRBV5-6, with D possibly matching TRBD1 (6 bases). In germline, CDR1 is SGHDT, CDR2 YYEEEE. CDR3 length: 16 amino acids. V was trimmed by 3 bases and J by 4 bases, leaving 18 bases between them.

CDR3 in amino acids: CASSVELAGGTETQYF. The CDR3 DNA reads as TGTGCCAGCAGCGTAGAATTAGCGGGGGGGACAGAGACCCAGTACTTC. This chain links TRBV9 with TRBJ2-5; 11 bases are a match to TRBD2. The V gene end was trimmed by 0 bases and the J gene end by 4 bases; junction bases not matched to a gene: 5. The CDR3 totals 16 residues. Germline values: CDR1 SGDLS, CDR2 YYNGEE.

The gene calls are TRBV18 and TRBJ2-5; 10 bases fit TRBD2. The CDR3 covers 15 residues. The germline gives CDR1 KGHSH, CDR2 LQKENI. V shed 3 bases, J shed 2 bases, and the junction held 3 bases outside the gene matches. The CDR3, as DNA: TGTGCCAGCTCACCTCGACTAGCGGGTCAAGAGACCCAGTACTTC. It is translated as CASSPRLAGQETQYF.

The chain has TRBV2 and TRBJ2-7; D is undetermined. Trimming took 8 bases from V and 2 from J, leaving 7 bases between them. The germline V gene encodes CDR1 SNHLY and CDR2 FYNNEI. CDR3 length equals 11 residues. The CDR3 sequence is CASGLAYEQYF. The CDR3, as DNA: TGTGCCAGCGGGCTAGCCTACGAGCAGTACTTC.

V is TRBV5-6 and J is TRBJ2-7; TRBD1 is a possible D gene (6 bases). Germline V CDR1 and CDR2: SGHDT, YYEEEE. Trimming took off 2 bases at V and 2 bases at J, with 8 bases between the two ends. CDR3 length: 13 residues. The CDR3 DNA is TGTGCCAGCAGCTTACAGGGAACCTACGAGCAGTACTTC. Translated: CASSLQGTYEQYF.

The V gene is TRBV13, the J gene TRBJ2-1, with 10 bases identical to TRBD1. From germline, CDR1 is PRHDT and CDR2 FYEKMQ (reference sequence). This CDR3 is 16 amino acids long. Germline trimming cut 3 bases from V and 9 bases from J; bases unmatched to any gene: 11. Written as DNA, the CDR3 is TGTGCCAGCAGCTTTGAGTCTGGGACAGGGGTGGGTGAGCAGTTCTTC. It yields the protein CASSFESGTGVGEQFF.

The chain has TRBV6-6 and TRBJ2-1; perhaps TRBD2 as D (6 bases). CDR3 length equals 14 residues. Germline values: CDR1 MNHNY, CDR2 SVGAGI (reference sequence). V was shortened by 8 bases and J by 1 base, with 12 bases between the two germline ends. CDR3 sequence (DNA): TGTGCCAGCGCGGAGGCGGGATCCTACAATGAGCAGTTCTTC. Translation gives CASAEAGSYNEQFF.

This chain links TRBV27 with TRBJ1-4; D may be TRBD1 (5 bases). The V and J ends lost 2 bases and 4 bases respectively, with 8 bases between them. The germline CDR1 and CDR2 sequences are MNHEY and SMNVEV (reference sequence). This CDR3 has 14 amino acids. The CDR3 is CASSLVRDNEKLFF. Written as DNA, the CDR3 is TGTGCCAGCAGTTTAGTCAGGGATAATGAAAAACTGTTTTTT.

The chain links TRBV6-1 to TRBJ2-1, with TRBD2 matching 9 bases. V was pared by 1 base and J by 8 bases, with 6 bases of the junction left unmatched. Germline values: CDR1 MNHNS, CDR2 SASEGT. The CDR3 loop spans 15 amino acids. The CDR3 here is CASSEEGLAMDEQFF. Written as DNA, the CDR3 is TGTGCCAGCAGTGAAGAGGGACTAGCAATGGATGAGCAGTTCTTC.

The V call is TRBV29-1, the J call TRBJ2-7; the D is unclear. Germline V gene lookup returns CDR1 SQVTM and CDR2 ANQGSEA. This CDR3 has 13 amino acids. V was cut by 4 bases and J by 3 bases, with 13 bases left in between. CDR3 in amino acids: CSVASGLGYEQYF. DNA for the CDR3: TGCAGCGTTGCCTCGGGCCTAGGCTACGAGCAGTACTTC.

This chain uses TRBV18 with TRBJ2-7, with 8 nucleotides matching TRBD1. With V trimmed by 5 bases and J by 4 bases, 7 bases remained unmatched. The V gene's germline CDR1 is KGHSH and CDR2 LQKENI. This CDR3 has 14 amino acids. For the CDR3, the DNA is TGTGCCAGCTCAGGCTGGACAGGGCGTTACGAGCAGTACTTC. Amino acid sequence: CASSGWTGRYEQYF.

The chain employs TRBV2 and TRBJ2-7; tentatively, D is TRBD2 (5 bases). Germline CDR1 SNHLY, CDR2 FYNNEI. V lost 0 bases, J lost 3 bases, and 12 bases lay in between. CDR3 size: 15 residues. The CDR3 bases are TGTGCCAGCAGTGAAGCAATGGCCACTAGCTACGAGCAGTACTTC. It encodes CASSEAMATSYEQYF.

The chain links TRBV9 to TRBJ1-3, with no clear D. This CDR3 region has 14 residues. The germline CDR1 and CDR2 sequences are SGDLS and YYNGEE. Trimming shortened V by 3 bases and J by 3 bases, and 10 bases separated the two germline ends. The CDR3, as DNA: TGTGCCAGCAGCGCCCCTCAAGATGGAAACACCATATATTTT. Translated, it gives CASSAPQDGNTIYF. The whole variable domain, filled in from reference TRBV9 and TRBJ1-3, reads DSGVTQTPKHLITATGQRVTLRCSPRSGDLSVYWYQQSLDQGLQFLIQYYNGEERAKGNILERFSAQQFPDLHSELNLSSLELGDSALYFCASSAPQDGNTIYFGEGSWLTVV.

The chain combines TRBV2 with TRBJ2-1, with D perhaps given as TRBD1 or TRBD2 (5 bases each). The CDR3 covers 15 residues. The V gene's germline CDR1 is SNHLY and CDR2 FYNNEI. The germline V and J ends were trimmed by 6 bases and 6 bases, with 18 bases remaining between them. The CDR3 loop is CASRDWSGTGNEQFF. The CDR3, as DNA: TGTGCCAGCAGAGATTGGTCTGGGACCGGCAATGAGCAGTTCTTC. Based on the CDR3 plus reference TRBV2 and TRBJ2-1, the full variable domain is EPEVTQTPSHQVTQMGQEVILRCVPISNHLYFYWYRQILGQKVEFLVSFYNNEISEKSEIFDDQFSVERPDGSNFTLKIRSTKLEDSAMYFCASRDWSGTGNEQFFGPGTRLTVL.

The chain employs TRBV29-1 and TRBJ2-3; D gene unclear. Germline loops: CDR1 SQVTM, CDR2 ANQGSEA. CDR3 length equals 12 residues. V lost 4 bases and J lost 0, with 5 bases in between. CDR3 sequence reads: CSVGRSTDTQYF. In nucleotides, the CDR3 is TGCAGCGTTGGACGTAGCACAGATACGCAGTATTTT.

The chain has TRBV5-1 and TRBJ1-5, with D possibly TRBD1 on 5 matching bases. CDR1 and CDR2 from the germline V gene are SGHRS and YFSETQ. The CDR3 sequence is 13 residues long. The V end was cut by 4 bases, the J end by 6 bases, with 11 bases between. For the CDR3, the DNA is TGCGCCAGCAGCGCTACAGGTTCTCAGCCCCAGCATTTT. This translates into CASSATGSQPQHF.

This sequence joins TRBV7-6 and TRBJ2-1, with 9 bases identical to TRBD1. The length of the CDR3 is 16 residues. Germline V gene data show CDR1 as SGHVS and CDR2 as FNYEAQ. J was trimmed by 7 bases and V by 5 bases; bases with no gene match: 12. In nucleotides, the CDR3 is TGTGCCAGCAGCGCCGGCGGGACAGGGTGGTTAAATGAGCAGTTCTTC. Its protein is CASSAGGTGWLNEQFF.

The chain is built from TRBV7-9 and TRBJ1-2; TRBD1 matches at 8 bases. This CDR3 has 15 residues. V was pared by 5 bases and J by 1 base, with 6 bases of the junction left unmatched. The germline gives CDR1 SEHNR, CDR2 FQNEAQ (reference sequence). This CDR3 is CASSAGQGFNYGYTF. CDR3 bases: TGTGCCAGCAGCGCAGGACAGGGCTTTAACTATGGCTACACCTTC.